The clone carrying this T cell receptor beta chain was counted at least ten times. Scientists amplified the TCR beta CDR3 regions from RNA transcripts. RT-PCR with HTBI primers came first, then second-round multiplex PCR. Each CDR3 protein is one row after TCRdb ran MiXCR on the multiplex PCR reads. Here the sample spans 900,000 to 1,200,000 distinct CDR3 sequences, 36% being singletons. The data stem from a study of Graves' ophthalmopathy and Graves' hyperthyroidism. The germline CDR1 and CDR2 sequences are WSHSY and SAAADI. The CDR3 has 16 residues. The V gene end was trimmed by 4 bases and the J gene end by 7 bases; junction bases not matched to a gene: 15.

The genes are TRBV10-2 and TRBJ1-2; TRBD1 matches 7 bases. Sequenced: peripheral blood or thyroid tissue (not recorded which). This clonotype originated in an adult man with Graves' hyperthyroidism. CDR3 amino acids: CASSVRGTSTTGGYTF. The CDR3 nucleotides read TGCGCCAGCAGTGTCAGGGGGACTAGTACTACGGGTGGCTACACCTTC.